The rows below give T cell receptor beta chains drawn from one sample of a study of T cell repertoires in cytomegalovirus infection. MiXCR was run by TCRdb on the reads, yielding one entry per CDR3 protein. The sample has some 170,000 distinct CDR3 sequences, approximately 17% seen once. The sequencing input was CD8+ T cells from PBMCs. The receptors shown here come from a human donor in good health (CMV status not recorded). Some clones in this sample may be carry-over from other donors' samples. Each CDR3 is given with its conserved first and last residue. Fields, in order: clone size, D gene, V gene, J gene, CDR3 DNA, CDR3 protein. The D gene is left open where the match is weak. Rows may omit the clone size; those that give it use once, few, many or a size class.

few	NA	TRBV6-2/TRBV6-3	TRBJ1-5	TGTGCCAGCAGCCTCCGGGGGGACCTCGGAACGCCCCAGCATTTT	CASSLRGDLGTPQHF
few	NA	TRBV7-9	TRBJ2-4	TGTGCCAGCAGCTTAGGCGACTCCCTGACCAAAAACATTCAGTACTTC	CASSLGDSLTKNIQYF
few	TRBD2	TRBV19	TRBJ2-7	TGTGCCAGTAGTGTTACTACTAGCGGGGCTATCGAGCAGTACTTC	CASSVTTSGAIEQYF
many	TRBD1	TRBV29-1	TRBJ2-7	TGCAGCGTTGACCCGACAGGGAGCGAGCAGTACTTC	CSVDPTGSEQYF
NA	NA	TRBV14	TRBJ2-1	TGTGCCAGCAGCCAAGGGGACCCCCTTCCTGTACCTGTCTTC	CASSQGDPLPVPVF
few	NA	TRBV7-6	TRBJ2-2	TGTGCCAGCAGCCGGGACATACGAAGCGGGGAGCTGTTTTTT	CASSRDIRSGELFF
few	NA	TRBV5-1	TRBJ2-3	TGCGCCAGCAGAACCCCGCTACCCACAGATACGCAGTATTTT	CASRTPLPTDTQYF
NA	NA	TRBV6-8	TRBJ1-3	TGTGCCAGCTGGATCGCCGCTGGAAACACCATATATTTT	CASWIAAGNTIYF
NA	NA	TRBV4-2	TRBJ2-1	TGTGCCAGCAGCCCAGGAGGAAATCCAACACAGTTCTTC	CASSPGGNPTQFF
few	NA	TRBV10-3	TRBJ2-2	TGTGCCATCAGTGAGTCGGACGGGGGTAACACCGGGGAGCTGTTTTTT	CAISESDGGNTGELFF
many	NA	TRBV28	TRBJ2-3	TGTGCCAGCAGTCAAGACCTGAAAAGCACAGATACGCAGTATTTT	CASSQDLKSTDTQYF
NA	TRBD1	TRBV28	TRBJ1-3	TGTGCCAGCAGCTACGTCCTACAGGGGGATTATGGAAACACCATATATTTT	CASSYVLQGDYGNTIYF
few	NA	TRBV7-9	TRBJ2-7	TGTGCCAGCAGCGTCGGACACCCCTACGAGCAGTACTTC	CASSVGHPYEQYF
NA	NA	TRBV4-1	TRBJ1-1	TGCGCCAGCAGCCCCCCCCCGGGTACGAACACTGAAGCTTTCTTT	CASSPPPGTNTEAFF
few	TRBD1	TRBV10-3	TRBJ2-3	TGTGCCATCGGCCCCGACAGGGGTGACGATACGCAGTATTTT	CAIGPDRGDDTQYF
few	NA	TRBV7-6	TRBJ2-3	TGTGCCAGCAGCTTGCTGATTCTTGGAGATACGCAGTATTTT	CASSLLILGDTQYF
few	TRBD2	TRBV11-3	TRBJ2-3	TGTGCCAGCAGCTTTGCGGGACTAGCGGCTACGCAGTATTTT	CASSFAGLAATQYF
few	TRBD2	TRBV12-3/TRBV12-4	TRBJ2-2	TGTGCCAGCAGTTTACCGGGAGGGGGGGCTAGCACCGGGGAGCTGTTTTTT	CASSLPGGGASTGELFF
NA	NA	TRBV20-1	TRBJ1-2	TGCAGTGCAGCCCTCAGAAGGACGGTAAACTATGGCTACACCTTC	CSAALRRTVNYGYTF
NA	NA	TRBV7-2	TRBJ1-1	TGTGCCAGCAGCTCGCCTTTTTTGGGTGTGAACACTGAAGCTTTCTTT	CASSSPFLGVNTEAFF